Given below is one T cell receptor beta chain in context. Its target is not known. TCRdb re-called the 5' RACE reads through MiXCR, storing one row per CDR3 protein. Of 100,000 to 150,000 distinct CDR3 sequences in the sample, over 8% are singletons; the top ten hold around 40%. The CDR3 is 15 amino acids. The ends lost 5 bases at V and 4 bases at J; junction bases unmatched: 8. The germline V gene encodes CDR1 SGDLS and CDR2 YYNGEE. This record belongs to a study of T cells after yellow fever vaccination. Study conclusions and caveats: Overlap between CD4 and CD8 compartments was detected for a small share of clonotypes. Subsequent booster samples again held most clones from primary vaccination (around 96% CD4, about 86% CD8).

The sequence derives from a man between 18 and 35 years old who received the YFV17D yellow fever vaccine. The gene calls are TRBV9 and TRBJ1-4; 7 bases are shared with TRBD1. The material was CD8+ T cells sorted from PBMCs, obtained on the day of the yellow fever booster vaccination. The CDR3 coding sequence is TGTGCCAGCAGGCCCGGGACAGACGTTAATGAAAAACTGTTTTTT. Its translation: CASRPGTDVNEKLFF.